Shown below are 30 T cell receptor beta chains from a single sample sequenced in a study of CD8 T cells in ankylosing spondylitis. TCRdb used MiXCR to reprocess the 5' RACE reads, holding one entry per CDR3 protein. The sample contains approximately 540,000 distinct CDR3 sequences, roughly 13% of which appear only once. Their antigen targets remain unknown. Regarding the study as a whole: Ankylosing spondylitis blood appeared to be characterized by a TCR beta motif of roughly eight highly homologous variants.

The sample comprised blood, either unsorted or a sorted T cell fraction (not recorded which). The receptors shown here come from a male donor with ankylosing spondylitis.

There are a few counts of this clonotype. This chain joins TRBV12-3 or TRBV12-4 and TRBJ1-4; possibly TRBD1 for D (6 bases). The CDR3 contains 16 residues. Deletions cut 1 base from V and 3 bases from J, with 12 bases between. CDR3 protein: CASSLDRALANEKLFF. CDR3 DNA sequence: TGTGCCAGCAGTTTAGACAGGGCGTTGGCTAATGAAAAACTGTTTTTT.

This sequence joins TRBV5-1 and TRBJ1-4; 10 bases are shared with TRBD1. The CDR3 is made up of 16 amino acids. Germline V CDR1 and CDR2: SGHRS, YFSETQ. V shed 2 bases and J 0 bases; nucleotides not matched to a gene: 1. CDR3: CASSFGTGATNEKLFF. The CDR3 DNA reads TGCGCCAGCAGCTTCGGGACAGGGGCAACTAATGAAAAACTGTTTTTT.

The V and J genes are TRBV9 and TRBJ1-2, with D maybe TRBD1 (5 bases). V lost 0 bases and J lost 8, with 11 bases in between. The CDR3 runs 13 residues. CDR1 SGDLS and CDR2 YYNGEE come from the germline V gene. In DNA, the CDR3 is TGTGCCAGCAGCGTAGGGGGACGTGCGGGCTACACCTTC. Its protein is CASSVGGRAGYTF.

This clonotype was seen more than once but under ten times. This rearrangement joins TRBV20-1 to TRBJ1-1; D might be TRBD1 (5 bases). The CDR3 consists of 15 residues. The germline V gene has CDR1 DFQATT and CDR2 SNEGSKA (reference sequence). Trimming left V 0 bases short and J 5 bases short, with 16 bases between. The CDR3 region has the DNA TGCAGTGCTAGAGATCGAGGCAGGGTAGAGACTGAAGCTTTCTTT. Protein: CSARDRGRVETEAFF.

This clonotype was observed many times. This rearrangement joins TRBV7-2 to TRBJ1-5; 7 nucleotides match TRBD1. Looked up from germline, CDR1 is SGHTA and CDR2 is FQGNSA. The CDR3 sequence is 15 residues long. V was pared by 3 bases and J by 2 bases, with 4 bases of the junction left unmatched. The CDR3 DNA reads TGTGCCAGCAGCTTTAAGGGGGCGGGCAATCAGCCCCAGCATTTT. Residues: CASSFKGAGNQPQHF. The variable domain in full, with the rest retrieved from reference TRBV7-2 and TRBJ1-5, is GAGVSQSPSNKVTEKGKDVELRCDPISGHTALYWYRQSLGQGLEFLIYFQGNSAPDKSGLPSDRFSAERTGGSVSTLTIQRTQQEDSAVYLCASSFKGAGNQPQHFGDGTRLSIL.

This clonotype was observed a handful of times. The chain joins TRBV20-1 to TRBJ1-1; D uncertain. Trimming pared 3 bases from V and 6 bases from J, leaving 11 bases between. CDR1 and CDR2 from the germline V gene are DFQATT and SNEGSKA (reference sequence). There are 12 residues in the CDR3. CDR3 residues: CSARKGGPEAFF. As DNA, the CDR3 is TGCAGTGCTAGGAAGGGAGGGCCTGAAGCTTTCTTT.

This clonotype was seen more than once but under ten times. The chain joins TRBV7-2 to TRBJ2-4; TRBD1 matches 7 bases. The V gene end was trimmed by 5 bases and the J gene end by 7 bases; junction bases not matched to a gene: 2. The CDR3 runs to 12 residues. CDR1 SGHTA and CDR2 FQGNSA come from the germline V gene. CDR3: CASSLQGNIQYF. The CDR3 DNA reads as TGTGCCAGCAGCCTACAGGGGAACATTCAGTACTTC.

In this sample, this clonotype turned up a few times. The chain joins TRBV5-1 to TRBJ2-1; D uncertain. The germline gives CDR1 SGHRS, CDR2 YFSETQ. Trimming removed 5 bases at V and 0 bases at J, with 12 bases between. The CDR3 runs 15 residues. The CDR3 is CASSIQVGSYNEQFF. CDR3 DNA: TGCGCCAGCAGTATACAAGTAGGCTCCTACAATGAGCAGTTCTTC.

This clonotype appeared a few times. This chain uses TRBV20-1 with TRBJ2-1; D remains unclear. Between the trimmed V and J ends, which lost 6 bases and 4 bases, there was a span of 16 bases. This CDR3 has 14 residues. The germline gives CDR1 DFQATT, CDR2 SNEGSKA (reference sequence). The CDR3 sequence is CSALPLGRYNEQFF. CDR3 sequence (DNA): TGCAGTGCCCTTCCGCTCGGGCGTTACAATGAGCAGTTCTTC.

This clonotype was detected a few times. CDR3 in amino acids: CASSVGRPGANVLTF. CDR3 sequence (DNA): TGTGCCAGTAGTGTTGGCAGACCTGGGGCCAACGTCCTGACTTTC. This rearrangement joins TRBV19 to TRBJ2-6, with no clear D. The CDR3 runs 15 residues. The V end lost 5 bases, the J end lost 2 bases, and 10 bases lay between the germline ends. Germline CDR1 is LNHDA and CDR2 is SQIVND (reference sequence).

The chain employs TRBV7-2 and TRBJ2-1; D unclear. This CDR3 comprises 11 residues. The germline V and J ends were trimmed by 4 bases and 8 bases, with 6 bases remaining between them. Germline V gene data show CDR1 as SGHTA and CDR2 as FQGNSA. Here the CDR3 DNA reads TGTGCCAGCAGCTCAATCTATGAGCAGTTCTTC. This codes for CASSSIYEQFF.

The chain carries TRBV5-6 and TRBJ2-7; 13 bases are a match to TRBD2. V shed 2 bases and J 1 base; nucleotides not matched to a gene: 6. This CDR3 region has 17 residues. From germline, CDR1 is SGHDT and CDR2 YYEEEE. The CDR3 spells CASSLRLAGGRSYEQYV. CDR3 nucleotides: TGTGCCAGCAGCTTACGACTAGCGGGAGGCCGGTCCTACGAGCAGTACGTC.

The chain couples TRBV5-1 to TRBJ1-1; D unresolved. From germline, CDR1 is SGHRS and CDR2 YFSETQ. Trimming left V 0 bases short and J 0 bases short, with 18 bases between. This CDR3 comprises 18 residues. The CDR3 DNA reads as TGCGCCAGCAGCTTGGATGGAGGGTCGGCACCCATGAACACTGAAGCTTTCTTT. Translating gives CASSLDGGSAPMNTEAFF.

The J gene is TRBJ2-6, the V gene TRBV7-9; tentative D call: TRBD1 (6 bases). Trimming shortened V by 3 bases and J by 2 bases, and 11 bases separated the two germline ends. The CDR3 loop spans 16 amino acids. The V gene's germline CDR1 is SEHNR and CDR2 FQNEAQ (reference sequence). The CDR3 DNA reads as TGTGCCAGCAGCTTCCCCGGGACAACTGGGGCCAACGTCCTGACTTTC. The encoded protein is CASSFPGTTGANVLTF. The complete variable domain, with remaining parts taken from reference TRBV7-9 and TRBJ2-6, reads DTGVSQNPRHKITKRGQNVTFRCDPISEHNRLYWYRQTLGQGPEFLTYFQNEAQLEKSRLLSDRFSAERPKGSFSTLEIQRTEQGDSAMYLCASSFPGTTGANVLTFGAGSRLTVL.

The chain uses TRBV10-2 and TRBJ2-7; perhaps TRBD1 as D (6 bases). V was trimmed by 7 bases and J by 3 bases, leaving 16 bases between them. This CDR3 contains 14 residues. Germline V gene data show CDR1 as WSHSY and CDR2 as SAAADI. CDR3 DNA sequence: TGCGCCAGCACCAAAACAGGGTTGGACTACGAGCAGTACTTC. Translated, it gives CASTKTGLDYEQYF.

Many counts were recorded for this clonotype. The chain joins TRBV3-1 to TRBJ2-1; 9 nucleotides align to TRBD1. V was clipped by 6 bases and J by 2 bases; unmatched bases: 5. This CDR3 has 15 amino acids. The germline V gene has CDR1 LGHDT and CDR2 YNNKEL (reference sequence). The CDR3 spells CASRSGTGTYNEQFF. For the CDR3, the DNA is TGTGCCAGCAGGTCCGGGACAGGGACCTACAATGAGCAGTTCTTC.

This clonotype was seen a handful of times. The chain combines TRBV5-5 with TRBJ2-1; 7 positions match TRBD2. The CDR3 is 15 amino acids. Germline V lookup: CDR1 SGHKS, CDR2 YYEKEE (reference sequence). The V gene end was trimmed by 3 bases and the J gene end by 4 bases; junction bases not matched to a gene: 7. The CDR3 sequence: CASSWLADLYNEQFF. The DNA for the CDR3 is TGTGCCAGCAGCTGGCTAGCGGACCTTTACAATGAGCAGTTCTTC. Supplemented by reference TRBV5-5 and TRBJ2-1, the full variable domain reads DAGVTQSPTHLIKTRGQQVTLRCSPISGHKSVSWYQQVLGQGPQFIFQYYEKEERGRGNFPDRFSARQFPNYSSELNVNALLLGDSALYLCASSWLADLYNEQFFGPGTRLTVL.

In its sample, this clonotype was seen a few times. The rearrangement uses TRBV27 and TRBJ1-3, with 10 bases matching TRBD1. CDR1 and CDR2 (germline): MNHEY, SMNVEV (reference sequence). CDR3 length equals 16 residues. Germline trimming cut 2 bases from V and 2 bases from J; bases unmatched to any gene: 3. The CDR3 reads CASSLIGTGAGNTIYF. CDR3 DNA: TGTGCCAGCAGTTTAATCGGGACAGGGGCTGGAAACACCATATATTTT.

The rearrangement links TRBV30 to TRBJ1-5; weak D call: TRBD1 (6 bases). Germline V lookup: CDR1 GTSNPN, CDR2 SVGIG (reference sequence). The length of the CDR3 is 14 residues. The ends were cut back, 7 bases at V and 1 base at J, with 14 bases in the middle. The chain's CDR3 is CAFAGGMSNQPQHF. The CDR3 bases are TGTGCCTTCGCGGGGGGCATGAGCAATCAGCCCCAGCATTTT.

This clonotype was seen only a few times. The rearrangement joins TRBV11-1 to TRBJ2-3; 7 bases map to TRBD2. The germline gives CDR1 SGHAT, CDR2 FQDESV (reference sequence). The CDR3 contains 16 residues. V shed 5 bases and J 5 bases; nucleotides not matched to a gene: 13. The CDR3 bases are TGTGCCAGCAGCCCCATCATCTCGGCGGGAGAAGATACGCAGTATTTT. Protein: CASSPIISAGEDTQYF. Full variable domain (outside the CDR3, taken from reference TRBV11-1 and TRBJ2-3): EAEVAQSPRYKITEKSQAVAFWCDPISGHATLYWYRQILGQGPELLVQFQDESVVDDSQLPKDRFSAERLKGVDSTLKIQPAELGDSAMYLCASSPIISAGEDTQYFGPGTRLTVL.

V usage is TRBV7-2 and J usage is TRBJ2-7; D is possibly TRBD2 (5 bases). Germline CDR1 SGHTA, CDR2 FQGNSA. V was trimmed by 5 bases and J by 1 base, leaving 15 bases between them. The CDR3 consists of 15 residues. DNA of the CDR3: TGTGCCAGCAGCCCTGAACCACTAGAATCCTACGAGCAGTACTTC. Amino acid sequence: CASSPEPLESYEQYF.

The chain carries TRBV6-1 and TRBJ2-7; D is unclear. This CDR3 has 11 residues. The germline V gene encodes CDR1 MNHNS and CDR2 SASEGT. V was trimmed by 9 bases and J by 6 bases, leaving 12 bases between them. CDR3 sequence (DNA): TGTGCCAGTCTAGACTGGACCGAGCAGTACTTC. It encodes CASLDWTEQYF.

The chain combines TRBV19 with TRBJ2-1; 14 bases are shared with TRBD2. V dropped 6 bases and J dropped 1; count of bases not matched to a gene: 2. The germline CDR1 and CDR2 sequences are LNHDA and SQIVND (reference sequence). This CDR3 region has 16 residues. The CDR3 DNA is TGTGCCAGTAGGGGACTAGCGGGAGAATCCTACAATGAGCAGTTCTTC. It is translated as CASRGLAGESYNEQFF. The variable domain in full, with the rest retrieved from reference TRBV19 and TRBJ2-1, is DGGITQSPKYLFRKEGQNVTLSCEQNLNHDAMYWYRQDPGQGLRLIYYSQIVNDFQKGDIAEGYSVSREKKESFPLTVTSAQKNPTAFYLCASRGLAGESYNEQFFGPGTRLTVL.

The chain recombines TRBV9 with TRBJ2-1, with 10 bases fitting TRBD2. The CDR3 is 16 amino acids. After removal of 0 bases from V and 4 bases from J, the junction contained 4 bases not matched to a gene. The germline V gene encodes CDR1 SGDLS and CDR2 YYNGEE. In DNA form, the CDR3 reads TGTGCCAGCAGCGTAGCTAGCGGGAGTCTTTACAATGAGCAGTTCTTC. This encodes CASSVASGSLYNEQFF.

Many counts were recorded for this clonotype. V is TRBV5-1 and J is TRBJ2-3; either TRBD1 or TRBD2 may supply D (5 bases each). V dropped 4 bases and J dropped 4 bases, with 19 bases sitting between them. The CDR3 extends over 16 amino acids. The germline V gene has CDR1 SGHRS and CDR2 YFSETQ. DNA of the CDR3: TGCGCCAGCAGCCAACGTAAAGGGACGGTGGCAGATACGCAGTATTTT. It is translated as CASSQRKGTVADTQYF.

CDR3: CSAQLAANTGELFF. The CDR3 DNA is TGCAGTGCCCAACTAGCGGCCAACACCGGGGAGCTGTTTTTT. The chain couples TRBV20-1 to TRBJ2-2; 8 bases align to TRBD2. The CDR3 consists of 14 residues. The trim removed 6 bases at V and 2 bases at J, leaving 5 bases unmatched. From germline, CDR1 is DFQATT and CDR2 SNEGSKA (reference sequence).

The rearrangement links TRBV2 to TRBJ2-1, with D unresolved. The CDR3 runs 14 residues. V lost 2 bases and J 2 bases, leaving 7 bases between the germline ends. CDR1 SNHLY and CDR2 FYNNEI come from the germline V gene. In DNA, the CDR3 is TGTGCCAGCAGTGAAAGGGTAGCCTACAATGAGCAGTTCTTC. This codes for CASSERVAYNEQFF.

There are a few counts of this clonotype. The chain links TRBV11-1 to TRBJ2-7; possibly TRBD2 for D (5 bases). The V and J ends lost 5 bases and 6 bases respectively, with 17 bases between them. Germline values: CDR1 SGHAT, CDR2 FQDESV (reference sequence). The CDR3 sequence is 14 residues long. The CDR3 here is CASSVYSADGEQYF. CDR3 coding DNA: TGTGCCAGCAGCGTATATAGCGCTGACGGCGAGCAGTACTTC.

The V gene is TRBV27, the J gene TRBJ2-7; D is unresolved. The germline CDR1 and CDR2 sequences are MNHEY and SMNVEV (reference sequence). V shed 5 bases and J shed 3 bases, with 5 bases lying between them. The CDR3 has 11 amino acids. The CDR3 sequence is CASSTLYEQYF. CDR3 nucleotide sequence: TGTGCCAGCAGTACTCTCTACGAGCAGTACTTC.

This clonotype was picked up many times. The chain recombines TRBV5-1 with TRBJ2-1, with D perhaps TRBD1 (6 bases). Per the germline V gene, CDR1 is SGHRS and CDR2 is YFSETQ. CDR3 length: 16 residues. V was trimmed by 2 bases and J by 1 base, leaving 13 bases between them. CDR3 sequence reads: CASSFLQGASYNEQFF. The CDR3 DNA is TGCGCCAGCAGCTTCTTACAGGGTGCTTCCTACAATGAGCAGTTCTTC. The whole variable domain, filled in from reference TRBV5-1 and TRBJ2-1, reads KAGVTQTPRYLIKTRGQQVTLSCSPISGHRSVSWYQQTPGQGLQFLFEYFSETQRNKGNFPGRFSGRQFSNSRSEMNVSTLELGDSALYLCASSFLQGASYNEQFFGPGTRLTVL.